This TCR beta chain was captured by sequencing in a study of shared clonotypes between healthy human individuals (dated by TCRdb to the early 2020s). For the wider study: A few men and a couple of women, aged 18 to 49 years, made up the cohort. To estimate repertoire size and how much clonotypes are shared between individuals, the study performed deep sequencing of blood TCR repertoires from roughly five healthy adults. To increase sequencing depth and limit assay-specific biases, TCR repertoire library preparation and sequencing were carried out by different laboratories using diverse techniques. Each donor's leukapheresis produced roughly between about 0.8 and 8.9 billion PBMCs. Overall results and qualifications from the work: The genetic and exposure-history diversity represented was limited by the small number of donors. Pairwise subsampling led to the expectation that sequencing depth would affect the degree of clonotype sharing among donors. Only blood was sampled, and tissue TCR repertoires likely differ from those in blood.

The germline V gene sets CDR1 to SGDLS and CDR2 to YYNGEE. Reading from cysteine to phenylalanine, the CDR3 counts 14 amino acids. Only CDR3 DNA is held: 42 bases, read in frame from base 1. The junction carries 12 bases between V and J, which are trimmed by 3 bases and 2 bases respectively. Using the deep immunoSEQ assay, TCR CDR3 regions were amplified from genomic DNA by multiplex PCR. Extracted genomic DNA from each cell subset was spread evenly across all wells of several immunoSEQ 96-well plates, with each plate serving as a replicate. Each replicate PCR for unsorted PBMC received about 300 ng genomic DNA, equal to 30,000 or so T cell genomes. Unsorted PBMC genomic DNA was sequenced across ten immunoSEQ deep assay plates. Purified libraries were measured with a Qubit 3.0 fluorometer, size-checked on a Bioanalyzer 2100, and measured again with the KAPA Library Quantification kit. Each immunoSEQ 96-well plate was sequenced on its own single-read 150-cycle Illumina NextSeq 550 flow cell. Processing in the source paper ran as follows. Because the immunoSEQ output included only junctional sequences and no quality scores, the filtering could not be the same as the filtering used for full-length reads. To assign V/J genes and CDR3, sequences were annotated using PyIR, a Python wrapper for IgBLAST v1.9, with IMGT germline references. Reads were removed for weak V/J assignments (E-value above 1e-6), missing CDR3, stop codons, out-of-frame junctions, or ambiguous translated residues. V3J clonotypes were defined as sequences sharing an identical inferred V gene, J gene, and CDR3 amino acid sequence. Percentage overlap between repertoires was calculated by dividing the number of shared unique clonotypes by the size of the smaller repertoire. Richness of each repertoire was evaluated using RTK rarefaction, the Chao1 estimator, and Recon v2.1 estimates of unobserved clonotypes. TCRdb limited this immuneACCESS table to in-frame rearrangements with V and J called. A share of clones is missing; checked studies link under half to unresolved V genes, and the rest is unexplained. The DNA was the basis for D and trimming; V, J and clone size are from that table. The sample data list some 530,000 clones, and about 85% of these were observed just once. The ten largest clonotypes hold roughly an eighth of the sample.

The donors were healthy, HIV-negative adults who had no recently reported acute infections or vaccinations. All donors were Caucasian adults living in Nashville, Tennessee, USA. For unsorted samples, 90 million or so PBMCs were counted, and genomic DNA was extracted using the QIAamp DNA Blood Mini kit. Blood was collected by leukapheresis, and PBMCs were isolated by Ficoll-Histopaque density gradient centrifugation and then cryopreserved in liquid nitrogen vapor phase. Comment on this clone: Its antigen is unknown. No base quality values were provided; no much bigger clone lies one nucleotide off.

Sample: PBMCs. The V gene is TRBV9 and the J gene is TRBJ2-7; the D gene cannot be resolved reliably. The sequence derives from a woman in her 40s in good health. Some clones in this sample may be carry-over from other donors' samples. The CDR3 protein: CASSASTDTYEQYF. The nucleotide sequence is TGTGCCAGCAGCGCCTCCACAGACACCTACGAGCAGTACTTC.